The 30 T cell receptor beta chains below were found in one sample sequenced in a study of vaccination effects on CD4 cells after COVID-19. Sequencing in the ViraFEST assay came after antigen-specific CD4+ T cells had been expanded with viral peptide pools, which were used to stimulate PBMC. Upon completion of around eleven days in culture, CD4+ T cells were isolated. The person had a PCR-confirmed SARS-CoV-2 infection during March to December 2020. The antigens of these receptors remain unknown. Assay: immunoSEQ multiplex PCR; the TCRdb copy retains only in-frame clones and omits some. The sample has fewer than 25,000 clones; approximately 73% are singletons. Sequencing used CD4+ T cells from PBMCs cultured with a peptide pool, obtained before COVID-19 vaccination. These receptors all come from a human donor who had a prior SARS-CoV-2 infection.

The V call is TRBV2, the J call TRBJ1-2; D is uncertain. The CDR3 has 14 amino acids. Germline V lookup: CDR1 SNHLY, CDR2 FYNNEI. V was trimmed by 2 bases and J by 4 bases, leaving 11 bases between them. Here the CDR3 reads CASSEIGGGYGYTF. As DNA, the CDR3 is TGTGCCAGCAGTGAAATAGGCGGCGGCTATGGCTACACCTTC. The whole variable domain, filled in from reference TRBV2 and TRBJ1-2, reads EPEVTQTPSHQVTQMGQEVILRCVPISNHLYFYWYRQILGQKVEFLVSFYNNEISEKSEIFDDQFSVERPDGSNFTLKIRSTKLEDSAMYFCASSEIGGGYGYTFGSGTRLTVV.

The chain employs TRBV9 and TRBJ1-4, with 8 bases aligning to TRBD1. This CDR3 comprises 14 residues. The ends lost 2 bases at V and 7 bases at J; junction bases unmatched: 4. Germline assignment: CDR1 SGDLS and CDR2 YYNGEE. Here the CDR3 reads CASSVDRGGEKLFF. CDR3 coding DNA: TGTGCCAGCAGCGTCGACAGGGGAGGTGAAAAACTGTTTTTT.

This chain joins TRBV5-1 and TRBJ1-2, with D uncertain. Germline-derived CDR1 and CDR2 are SGHRS and YFSETQ. This CDR3 region has 15 residues. The V and J ends lost 4 bases and 5 bases respectively, with 18 bases between them. CDR3: CASSPKPWTSYGYTF. CDR3 DNA: TGCGCCAGCAGCCCTAAACCATGGACGTCTTATGGCTACACCTTC.

The sample holds one count of this clone. This chain connects TRBV7-2 to TRBJ2-1, with 11 bases identical to TRBD2. V trimming: 8 bases; J trimming: 4 bases; junction bases outside the gene matches: 7. CDR3 length equals 15 residues. Germline CDR1 and CDR2: SGHTA and FQGNSA. The CDR3 nucleotides read TGTGCCAGCGTAAGACTAGCGGGAAATTACAATGAGCAGTTCTTC. This sequence encodes CASVRLAGNYNEQFF.

The chain joins TRBV6-2 or TRBV6-3 to TRBJ1-5, with 10 bases matching TRBD1. The CDR3 totals 16 residues. Germline CDR1 and CDR2: MNHEY and SVGEGT. The junction had 8 bases not matched to a gene; V was cut back by 2 bases and J by 7 bases. The CDR3 nucleotides are TGTGCCAGCAGTTACGGATCCGGGGACAGGGGACAGCCCCAGCATTTT. Translation: CASSYGSGDRGQPQHF.

The chain has TRBV19 and TRBJ1-4; 8 bases are a match to TRBD1. Germline lookup yields CDR1 LNHDA and CDR2 SQIVND (reference sequence). The CDR3 consists of 14 residues. After removal of 3 bases from V and 11 bases from J, the junction contained 8 bases not matched to a gene. The DNA for the CDR3 is TGTGCCAGTAGTATTCTGGAGGGACAGGTTAAACTGTTTTTT. Translated, it gives CASSILEGQVKLFF.

V and J are TRBV2 and TRBJ1-4; maybe TRBD1 (5 bases). The germline gives CDR1 SNHLY, CDR2 FYNNEI. The CDR3 consists of 13 residues. V lost 5 bases, J lost 5 bases, and 9 bases lay in between. The CDR3 sequence is CASSQGLNEKLFF. The CDR3 coding sequence is TGTGCCAGCAGTCAGGGTTTGAATGAAAAACTGTTTTTT.

V gene TRBV18 combines with J gene TRBJ2-7; 9 positions agree with TRBD2. The CDR3 runs to 15 residues. Trimming cost V 4 bases and J 1 base; bases outside gene matches: 5. Per the germline V gene, CDR1 is KGHSH and CDR2 is LQKENI. The CDR3 DNA sequence: TGTGCCAGCTCACTGGGTCTAGCGGGATCCTACGAGCAGTACTTC. It translates to CASSLGLAGSYEQYF. The whole variable domain, filled in from reference TRBV18 and TRBJ2-7, reads NAGVMQNPRHLVRRRGQEARLRCSPMKGHSHVYWYRQLPEEGLKFMVYLQKENIIDESGMPKERFSAEFPKEGPSILRIQQVVRGDSAAYFCASSLGLAGSYEQYFGPGTRLTVT.

The chain carries TRBV7-2 and TRBJ2-3, with TRBD2 identical over 11 bases. The ends lost 5 bases at V and 6 bases at J; junction bases unmatched: 7. The CDR3 is 15 residues long. The germline V gene has CDR1 SGHTA and CDR2 FQGNSA. The CDR3 nucleotides read TGTGCCAGCAGCCTACAAGTAGCGGGAGGGGATACGCAGTATTTT. Amino acid sequence: CASSLQVAGGDTQYF.

This clone was seen a handful of times. The chain joins TRBV4-1 to TRBJ2-5; 9 positions agree with TRBD2. The CDR3 runs 16 residues. Germline-derived CDR1 and CDR2 are MGHRA and YSYEKL. V lost 1 base, J lost 0 bases, and 3 bases stayed unmatched. The CDR3 here is CASSQGLAEYQETQYF. For the CDR3, the DNA is TGCGCCAGCAGCCAAGGACTAGCGGAGTACCAAGAGACCCAGTACTTC.

J is TRBJ2-3 and V is TRBV5-1; possible D gene TRBD2, 6 bases. The CDR3 length is 16 residues. Germline V gives CDR1 SGHRS, CDR2 YFSETQ. Trimming removed 2 bases at V and 2 bases at J, with 15 bases between. The CDR3 is CASSFQPGLNTDTQYF. The CDR3 DNA sequence: TGCGCCAGCAGCTTTCAGCCGGGACTTAACACAGATACGCAGTATTTT.

The table lists this clone with a few counts. CDR3 loop: CASTRRGSYEQYF. CDR3 in DNA: TGTGCCAGCACCAGAAGGGGCAGCTACGAGCAGTACTTC. The J gene is TRBJ2-7, the V gene TRBV7-9, with D possibly matching TRBD1 (5 bases). Germline V CDR1 and CDR2: SEHNR, FQNEAQ (reference sequence). The ends were cut back, 7 bases at V and 3 bases at J, with 13 bases in the middle. The CDR3 consists of 13 residues.

This clone was recorded only once. The CDR3 reads CASSPRAVSGNTIYF. The DNA of the CDR3 is TGTGCCAGCAGCCCAAGGGCGGTCTCTGGAAACACCATATATTTT. This sequence joins TRBV9 and TRBJ1-3; D remains unclear. Per the germline V gene, CDR1 is SGDLS and CDR2 is YYNGEE. Between the trimmed V and J ends, which lost 4 bases and 0 bases, there was a span of 11 bases. The CDR3 runs 15 residues.

This clone was seen a handful of times. This chain connects TRBV5-1 to TRBJ1-1, with 10 bases matching TRBD1. The germline gives CDR1 SGHRS, CDR2 YFSETQ. V gave up 4 bases and J gave up 4 bases; unmatched junction bases: 4. This CDR3 contains 14 residues. The DNA for the CDR3 is TGCGCCAGCAGCAGAGACAGGGGGCCCACTGAAGCTTTCTTT. Translating gives CASSRDRGPTEAFF.

CDR3 coding DNA: TGTGCCAGCAGCAAAGTAAGTCTAGGGTCAACCTCTGGAAACACCATATATTTT. It yields the protein CASSKVSLGSTSGNTIYF. The chain uses TRBV21-1 and TRBJ1-3. TRBV21-1 constitutes a pseudogene. The CDR3 has 18 amino acids.

The chain combines TRBV4-2 with TRBJ2-3; tentative D call: TRBD2 (5 bases). V was trimmed by 1 base and J by 12 bases, leaving 14 bases between them. The length of the CDR3 is 13 residues. Germline V gene data show CDR1 as LGHNA and CDR2 as YNFKEQ. Written as DNA, the CDR3 is TGTGCCAGCAGCCAAGGCGGCCGGGGAGACCAGTATTTT. Translated, it gives CASSQGGRGDQYF.

The chain carries TRBV24-1 and TRBJ2-5; D possibly corresponds to TRBD1 (6 bases). The CDR3 is 12 residues long. With 9 bases removed from V and 4 bases from J, the gap between germline ends came to 11 bases. Germline CDR1 reads KGHDR; CDR2 reads SFDVKD. CDR3 sequence: CATAKTGETQYF. The CDR3 bases are TGTGCCACCGCCAAGACAGGAGAGACCCAGTACTTC.

The V call is TRBV9, the J call TRBJ2-5; D gene uncertain. This CDR3 is built from 15 residues. Germline V gene data show CDR1 as SGDLS and CDR2 as YYNGEE. V was pared by 3 bases and J by 4 bases, with 16 bases between. CDR3 sequence: CASSAGPITGETQYF. The CDR3, as DNA: TGTGCCAGCAGCGCCGGACCCATTACCGGAGAGACCCAGTACTTC.

The chain links TRBV6-2 or TRBV6-3 to TRBJ2-7; maybe TRBD1 (6 bases). The germline CDR1 and CDR2 sequences are MNHEY and SVGEGT. This CDR3 is built from 11 residues. Between the trimmed V and J ends, which lost 6 bases and 7 bases, there was a span of 10 bases. CDR3 sequence (DNA): TGTGCCAGCAGCGCTACAGGGGAGCAGTACTTC. It is translated as CASSATGEQYF.

The chain joins TRBV4-1 to TRBJ2-7, with D perhaps given as TRBD1 or TRBD2 (5 bases each). From germline, CDR1 is MGHRA and CDR2 YSYEKL. V lost 1 base, J lost 4 bases, and 17 bases lay in between. The CDR3 extends over 16 amino acids. The CDR3 is CASSQGTGRRSYEQYF. The CDR3, as DNA: TGCGCCAGCAGCCAAGGGACGGGGCGCAGATCTTACGAGCAGTACTTC.

This clone has only a few counts. This chain uses TRBV5-6 with TRBJ2-7; 8 bases are a match to TRBD1. The CDR3 is made up of 15 amino acids. CDR1 is SGHDT, CDR2 YYEEEE, per germline. The J segment lost 4 bases and the V segment lost 0 bases, leaving 6 bases of the junction unmatched. DNA for the CDR3: TGTGCCAGCAGCTTGGCCCGGACAGGGTTTTACGAGCAGTACTTC. Translation: CASSLARTGFYEQYF. Looking up the rest from reference TRBV5-6 and TRBJ2-7 gives the full variable domain: DAGVTQSPTHLIKTRGQQVTLRCSPKSGHDTVSWYQQALGQGPQFIFQYYEEEERQRGNFPDRFSGHQFPNYSSELNVNALLLGDSALYLCASSLARTGFYEQYFGPGTRLTVT.

V is TRBV6-5 and J is TRBJ2-7, with D hard to call. Germline assignment: CDR1 MNHEY and CDR2 SVGAGI. V dropped 2 bases and J dropped 0 bases, with 11 bases sitting between them. This CDR3 spans 15 amino acids. CDR3 residues: CASSYGSLLSYEQYF. The CDR3 DNA reads as TGTGCCAGCAGTTACGGCAGTCTCCTCTCCTACGAGCAGTACTTC.

The chain links TRBV7-2 to TRBJ2-2, with unresolved D. Trimming took 1 base from V and 8 from J, leaving 8 bases between them. CDR3 size: 13 residues. Per the germline V gene, CDR1 is SGHTA and CDR2 is FQGNSA. CDR3 residues: CASSLVVAGELFF. The CDR3 DNA sequence: TGTGCCAGCAGCTTAGTAGTGGCTGGGGAGCTGTTTTTT. The full variable domain, completed using reference TRBV7-2 and TRBJ2-2, is GAGVSQSPSNKVTEKGKDVELRCDPISGHTALYWYRQSLGQGLEFLIYFQGNSAPDKSGLPSDRFSAERTGGSVSTLTIQRTQQEDSAVYLCASSLVVAGELFFGEGSRLTVL.

The chain employs TRBV5-1 and TRBJ2-5; TRBD2 might be the D (6 bases). CDR3 length: 17 amino acids. The V gene lost 5 bases and the J gene lost 0 bases, with 20 bases spanning the gap. Germline V gene lookup returns CDR1 SGHRS and CDR2 YFSETQ. The CDR3 protein is CASRFTTGRGDQETQYF. CDR3 DNA sequence: TGCGCCAGCAGATTCACGACCGGCCGCGGGGACCAAGAGACCCAGTACTTC.

J is TRBJ1-2 and V is TRBV6-5; 10 nucleotides agree with TRBD1. The trim removed 6 bases at V and 6 bases at J, leaving 10 bases unmatched. CDR3 length: 15 residues. From germline, CDR1 is MNHEY and CDR2 SVGAGI. CDR3 DNA: TGTGCCAGCAGCCTGACAGGGGGCGCGGATAATGGCTACACCTTC. It yields the protein CASSLTGGADNGYTF.

The V gene is TRBV19, the J gene TRBJ2-2; 12 bases match TRBD1. There are 16 residues in the CDR3. The germline V gene encodes CDR1 LNHDA and CDR2 SQIVND (reference sequence). J lost 6 bases, V lost 10 bases, and 12 bases had no gene match. CDR3 coding DNA: TGTGCCACCCGGGACAGGGGGCAAGGGGTTCCCGGGGAGCTGTTTTTT. Protein product: CATRDRGQGVPGELFF.

The chain employs TRBV18 and TRBJ1-6; TRBD1 agrees at 9 bases. Per germline, CDR1 KGHSH and CDR2 LQKENI. The CDR3 is made up of 15 amino acids. The V gene end was trimmed by 4 bases and the J gene end by 8 bases; junction bases not matched to a gene: 6. The CDR3 DNA is TGTGCCAGCTCACTACAACAGGGGGCGGATTCACCCCTCCACTTT. Translating gives CASSLQQGADSPLHF.

This clone was seen just once. The CDR3 DNA is TGTGCCAGCAGTCCCCAGGCGGGGACTAGCGGCCACGAGCAGTACTTC. Protein sequence: CASSPQAGTSGHEQYF. The chain carries TRBV7-3 and TRBJ2-7; 11 nucleotides line up with TRBD2. The ends lost 6 bases at V and 5 bases at J; junction bases unmatched: 12. The CDR3 spans 16 residues. Per the germline V gene, CDR1 is SGHTA and CDR2 is FQGTGA.

A remark on this clone: Distinct nucleotide sequences in the sample also encode this CDR3. The rearrangement joins TRBV27 to TRBJ2-2; D call uncertain. This CDR3 has 14 amino acids. Germline V gene sequence: CDR1 MNHEY, CDR2 SMNVEV (reference sequence). The germline V and J ends were trimmed by 2 bases and 3 bases, with 7 bases remaining between them. The CDR3 nucleotides are TGTGCCAGCAGTTTAGACATGTACACCGGGGAGCTGTTTTTT. It specifies CASSLDMYTGELFF.

V gene TRBV18 combines with J gene TRBJ2-1; a weak D match, TRBD1 (6 bases). CDR1 and CDR2 (germline): KGHSH, LQKENI. This CDR3 has 16 amino acids. The germline V and J ends were trimmed by 0 bases and 7 bases, with 16 bases remaining between them. DNA of the CDR3: TGTGCCAGCTCACCACCTAACAGGGTGATATCAAATGAGCAGTTCTTC. Residues: CASSPPNRVISNEQFF.